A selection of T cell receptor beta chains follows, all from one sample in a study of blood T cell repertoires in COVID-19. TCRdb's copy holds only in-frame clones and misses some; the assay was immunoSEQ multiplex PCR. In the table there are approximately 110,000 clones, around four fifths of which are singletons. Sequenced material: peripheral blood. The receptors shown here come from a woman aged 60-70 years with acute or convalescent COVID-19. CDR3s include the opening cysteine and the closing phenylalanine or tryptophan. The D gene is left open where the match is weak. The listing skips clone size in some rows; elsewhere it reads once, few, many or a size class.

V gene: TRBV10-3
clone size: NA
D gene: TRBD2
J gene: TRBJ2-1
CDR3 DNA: TGTGCCATCAGTGGTGATAGCGGGGGATACAATGAGCAGTTCTTC
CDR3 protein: CAISGDSGGYNEQFF

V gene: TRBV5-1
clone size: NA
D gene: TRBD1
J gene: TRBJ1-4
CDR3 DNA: TGCGCCAGCAGCTTTGAAGGGGGCAGTGAAAAACTGTTTTTT
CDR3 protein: CASSFEGGSEKLFF

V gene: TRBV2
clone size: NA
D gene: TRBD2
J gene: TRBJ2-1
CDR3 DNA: TGTGCCAGCACCCTGCTCGGCGCGGGGGAATCTGAGCAGTTCTTC
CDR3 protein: CASTLLGAGESEQFF

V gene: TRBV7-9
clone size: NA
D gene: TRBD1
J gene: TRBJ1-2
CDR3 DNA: TGTGCCAGCAGTTCCGGGACAGGGAACTATGGCTACACCTTC
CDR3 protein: CASSSGTGNYGYTF

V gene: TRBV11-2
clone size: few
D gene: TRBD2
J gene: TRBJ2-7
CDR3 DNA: TGTGCCAGCAGTCCTAGGGTAGGCGGGGGGATCCCCTACGAGCAGTACTTC
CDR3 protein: CASSPRVGGGIPYEQYF

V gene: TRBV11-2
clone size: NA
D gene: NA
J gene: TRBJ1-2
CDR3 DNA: TGTGCCAGCAGCGCCCCGGGGAGTTGGCGTGGCTACACCTTC
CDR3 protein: CASSAPGSWRGYTF

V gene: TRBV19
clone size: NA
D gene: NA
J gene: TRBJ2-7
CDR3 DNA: TGTGCCAGTAGAAGGGGTTTGGGCTCCTACGAGCAGTACTTC
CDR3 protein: CASRRGLGSYEQYF

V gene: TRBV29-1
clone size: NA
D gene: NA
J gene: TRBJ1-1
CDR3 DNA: TGCAGCGTTGAAGTGGGGGGAAGCCCTGAAGCTTTCTTT
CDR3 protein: CSVEVGGSPEAFF

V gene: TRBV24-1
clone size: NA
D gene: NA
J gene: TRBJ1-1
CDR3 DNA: TGTGCCACCAGAGACAGCCTGAACACTGAAGCTTTCTTT
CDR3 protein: CATRDSLNTEAFF

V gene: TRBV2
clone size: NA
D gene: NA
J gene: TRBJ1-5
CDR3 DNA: TGTGCCAGCAGGACGGACCTAGGGGACAATCAGCCCCAGCATTTT
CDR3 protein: CASRTDLGDNQPQHF

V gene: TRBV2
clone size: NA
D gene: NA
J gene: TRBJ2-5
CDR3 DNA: TGTGCCAGCAGTGGAGGACAGCAAGAGACCCAGTACTTC
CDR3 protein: CASSGGQQETQYF

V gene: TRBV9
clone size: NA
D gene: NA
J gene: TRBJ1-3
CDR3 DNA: TGTGCCAGCAGCGTGAGTGAAGCCTCTGGAAACACCATATATTTT
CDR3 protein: CASSVSEASGNTIYF

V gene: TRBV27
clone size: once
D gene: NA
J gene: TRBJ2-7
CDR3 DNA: TGTGCCAGCAGTTTGTTGGCTGATCCCTACGAGCAGTACTTC
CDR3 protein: CASSLLADPYEQYF

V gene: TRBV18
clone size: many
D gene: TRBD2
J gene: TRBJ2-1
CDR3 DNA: TGTGCCAGCTCACCTGGACTAGCGGGAGACAATGAGCAGTTCTTC
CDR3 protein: CASSPGLAGDNEQFF

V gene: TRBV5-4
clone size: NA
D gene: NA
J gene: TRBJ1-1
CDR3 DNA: TGTGCCAGCAGCTTGGGGGGGCAGACACGTGAAGCTTTCTTT
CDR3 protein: CASSLGGQTREAFF

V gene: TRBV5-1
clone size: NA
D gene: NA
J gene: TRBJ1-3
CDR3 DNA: TGCGCCAGCAGCTTGGCCTTGGGGGGGCCGACGGTCTCTGGAAACACCATATATTTT
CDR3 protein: CASSLALGGPTVSGNTIYF

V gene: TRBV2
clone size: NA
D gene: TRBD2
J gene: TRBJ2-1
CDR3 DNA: TGTGCCAGCACCAGACTAGCGGGAGGACAAAATGAGCAGTTCTTC
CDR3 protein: CASTRLAGGQNEQFF

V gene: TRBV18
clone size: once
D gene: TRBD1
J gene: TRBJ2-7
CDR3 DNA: TGTGCCAGCTCACTCGGGACAGGGACCCACTACGAGCAGTACTTC
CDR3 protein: CASSLGTGTHYEQYF

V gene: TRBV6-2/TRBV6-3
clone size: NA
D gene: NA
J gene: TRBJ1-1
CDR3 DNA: TGTGCCAGCAGTTACTCGCAGGGGAACACTGAAGCTTTCTTT
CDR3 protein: CASSYSQGNTEAFF

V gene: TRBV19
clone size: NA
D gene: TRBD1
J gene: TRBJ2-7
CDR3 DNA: TGTGCCAGTAGTATACAGGGGGCGCGAGAGCAGTACTTC
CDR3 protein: CASSIQGAREQYF

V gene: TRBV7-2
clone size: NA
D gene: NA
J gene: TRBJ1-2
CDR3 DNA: TGTGCCAGCAGCTCCGCCCCCAACAGGAACTATGGCTACACCTTC
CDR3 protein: CASSSAPNRNYGYTF

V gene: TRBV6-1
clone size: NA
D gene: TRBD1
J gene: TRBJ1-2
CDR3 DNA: TGTGCCAGCAGTAAAGGGGGCGCGGACTATGGCTACACCTTC
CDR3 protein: CASSKGGADYGYTF

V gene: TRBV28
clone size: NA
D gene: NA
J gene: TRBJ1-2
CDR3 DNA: TGTGCCACAGGCTTCGAAGGGGTCGGAGGCTACACCTTC
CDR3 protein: CATGFEGVGGYTF

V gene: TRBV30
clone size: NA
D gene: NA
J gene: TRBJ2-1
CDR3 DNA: TGTGCCTGCAAGCGGGCTTACAATGAGCAGTTCTTC
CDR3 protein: CACKRAYNEQFF

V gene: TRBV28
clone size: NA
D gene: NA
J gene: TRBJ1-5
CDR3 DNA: TGTGCCAGCAGTTTGCTAGGGACAAACAATCAGCCCCAGCATTTT
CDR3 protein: CASSLLGTNNQPQHF

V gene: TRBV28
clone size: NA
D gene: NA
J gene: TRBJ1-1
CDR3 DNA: TGTGCCAGCAGTTCTGGGTCAGGTAATTCCCCTGAAGCTTTCTTT
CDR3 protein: CASSSGSGNSPEAFF

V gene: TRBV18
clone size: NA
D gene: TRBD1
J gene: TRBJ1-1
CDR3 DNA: TGTGCCAGCTCACCAGGGACAGGGAAGCTAAACACTGAAGCTTTCTTT
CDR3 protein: CASSPGTGKLNTEAFF

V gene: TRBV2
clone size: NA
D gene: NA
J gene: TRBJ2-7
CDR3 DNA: TGTGCCAGCAACGGGGGTGTATCTCCCTACGAGCAGTACTTC
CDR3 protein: CASNGGVSPYEQYF